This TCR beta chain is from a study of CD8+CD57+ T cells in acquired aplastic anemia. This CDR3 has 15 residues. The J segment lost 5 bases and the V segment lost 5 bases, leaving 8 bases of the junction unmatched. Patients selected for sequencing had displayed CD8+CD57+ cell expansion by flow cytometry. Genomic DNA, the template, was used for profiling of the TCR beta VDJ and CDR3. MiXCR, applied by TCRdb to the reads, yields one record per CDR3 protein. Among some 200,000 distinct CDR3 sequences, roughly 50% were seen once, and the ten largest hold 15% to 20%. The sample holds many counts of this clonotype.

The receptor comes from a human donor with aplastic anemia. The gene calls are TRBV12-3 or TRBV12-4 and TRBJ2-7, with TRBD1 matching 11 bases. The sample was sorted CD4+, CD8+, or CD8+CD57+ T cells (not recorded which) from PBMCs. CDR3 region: CASSLPGQGADEQYF. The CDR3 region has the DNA TGTGCCAGCAGTCTCCCCGGACAGGGGGCCGACGAGCAGTACTTC.